These T cell receptor beta chains were read from a single sample in a study of blood T cell repertoires in COVID-19. Measured with immunoSEQ multiplex PCR; TCRdb has only the in-frame clones, and not every one. The repertoire consists of hundreds of thousands of clones, with more than 85% occurring once and the leading ten covering about 1.6%. Sequenced input: PBMCs or T cells enriched from blood (not recorded which). Receptor source: a woman in her fifties or sixties who had recovered from COVID-19. Each CDR3 is given with its conserved first and last residue. A D gene is named only where the DNA matches it firmly. Some rows have no size entry. The others give once, few or many, or a class for an expanded clone.

CDR3 DNA: TGTGCCAGCAGCCCGGACAGGGGATCCTATGGCTACACCTTC
CDR3 protein: CASSPDRGSYGYTF
D gene: TRBD1
V gene: TRBV9
clone size: once
J gene: TRBJ1-2

CDR3 DNA: TGTGCCAGTAGTATAGGGGTTGGCGGTACGCAGTATTTT
CDR3 protein: CASSIGVGGTQYF
D gene: .
V gene: TRBV19
clone size: few
J gene: TRBJ2-3

CDR3 DNA: TGTGCCAGCAGCCAAGGTTCAGCGGCCCTATATGGCTACACCTTC
CDR3 protein: CASSQGSAALYGYTF
D gene: .
V gene: TRBV3-1/TRBV3-2
clone size: .
J gene: TRBJ1-2

CDR3 DNA: TGTGCCATCAGTGAGGCGGTGGGGACCCAGTACTTC
CDR3 protein: CAISEAVGTQYF
D gene: .
V gene: TRBV10-3
clone size: .
J gene: TRBJ2-5

CDR3 DNA: TGCGCCAGCAGCCTCGACAGTTGGAACACTGAAGCTTTCTTT
CDR3 protein: CASSLDSWNTEAFF
D gene: .
V gene: TRBV5-1
clone size: .
J gene: TRBJ1-1

CDR3 DNA: TGTGCCAGCAGCATCGGACTCGAGCAGTACTTC
CDR3 protein: CASSIGLEQYF
D gene: .
V gene: TRBV11-2
clone size: once
J gene: TRBJ2-7

CDR3 DNA: TGTGCCAGCAGTTCTGCTAGCGGGAGCAAATACAATGAGCAGTTCTTC
CDR3 protein: CASSSASGSKYNEQFF
D gene: TRBD2
V gene: TRBV28
clone size: .
J gene: TRBJ2-1

CDR3 DNA: TGTGCCAGCAGCTTAACTGGACTAGCGGGGAGGGAGACCCAGTACTTC
CDR3 protein: CASSLTGLAGRETQYF
D gene: TRBD2
V gene: TRBV7-9
clone size: .
J gene: TRBJ2-5

CDR3 DNA: TGTGCCAGCAGTGAAGGGGGACTGACATCGGAGACCTTC
CDR3 protein: CASSEGGLTSETF
D gene: .
V gene: TRBV6-1
clone size: .
J gene: TRBJ1-2

CDR3 DNA: TGTGCCAGCAGCGTAACGGGGGATAGCAATCAGCCCCAGCATTTT
CDR3 protein: CASSVTGDSNQPQHF
D gene: .
V gene: TRBV9
clone size: once
J gene: TRBJ1-5

CDR3 DNA: TGCGCCAGCAGCCTGGTGGTAGCGGGAGATGACACCGGGGAGCTGTTTTTT
CDR3 protein: CASSLVVAGDDTGELFF
D gene: TRBD2
V gene: TRBV5-1
clone size: .
J gene: TRBJ2-2

CDR3 DNA: TGCGCCAGCAGCTTGGGGACAGGCCCGACGAACACTGAAGCTTTCTTT
CDR3 protein: CASSLGTGPTNTEAFF
D gene: TRBD1
V gene: TRBV5-1
clone size: once
J gene: TRBJ1-1

CDR3 DNA: TGTGCCAGCAGTCGACAGGGTGGGACCGGGGAGCTGTTTTTT
CDR3 protein: CASSRQGGTGELFF
D gene: TRBD1
V gene: TRBV6-5
clone size: .
J gene: TRBJ2-2

CDR3 DNA: TGTGCCAGCAGCGTAACTCAGCGGCCGGACAATGAGCAGTTCTTC
CDR3 protein: CASSVTQRPDNEQFF
D gene: .
V gene: TRBV9
clone size: .
J gene: TRBJ2-1

CDR3 DNA: TGCGCCAGCAGCCCGAGCGGGGGAGGCAATCAGCCCCAGCATTTT
CDR3 protein: CASSPSGGGNQPQHF
D gene: .
V gene: TRBV5-1
clone size: .
J gene: TRBJ1-5

CDR3 DNA: TGTGCCAGCAGCTCAGCCGGGACTAGCGGGAACAATGAGCAGTTCTTC
CDR3 protein: CASSSAGTSGNNEQFF
D gene: TRBD2
V gene: TRBV7-9
clone size: .
J gene: TRBJ2-1

CDR3 DNA: TGTGCCAGCAGCCCTCTTCGGAGCACCGGGGAGCTGTTTTTT
CDR3 protein: CASSPLRSTGELFF
D gene: .
V gene: TRBV3-1/TRBV3-2
clone size: .
J gene: TRBJ2-2

CDR3 DNA: TGTGCCAGCAGTGTGAGAGCTTCCGGGGAGACCCAGTACTTC
CDR3 protein: CASSVRASGETQYF
D gene: .
V gene: TRBV2
clone size: .
J gene: TRBJ2-5

CDR3 DNA: TGTGCCAGCAGCTTTGGGGGGGTTTATTCACCCCTCCACTTT
CDR3 protein: CASSFGGVYSPLHF
D gene: .
V gene: TRBV7-2
clone size: few
J gene: TRBJ1-6

CDR3 DNA: TGTGCCAGCAGCCCGGGGACAGGGCTGGTCAATGAGCAGTTCTTC
CDR3 protein: CASSPGTGLVNEQFF
D gene: TRBD1
V gene: TRBV11-2
clone size: .
J gene: TRBJ2-1

CDR3 DNA: TGTGCCAGCAGTGAGGAGGGGGGGGCATATGGCTACACCTTC
CDR3 protein: CASSEEGGAYGYTF
D gene: .
V gene: TRBV2
clone size: once
J gene: TRBJ1-2

CDR3 DNA: TGTGCCAGTTCGGGAACGGGAGGGCCCACAGATACGCAGTATTTT
CDR3 protein: CASSGTGGPTDTQYF
D gene: TRBD2
V gene: TRBV5-6
clone size: .
J gene: TRBJ2-3

CDR3 DNA: TGTGCCAGCTCACCGAATACAGGGGCGCGAATCAACTATGGCTACACCTTC
CDR3 protein: CASSPNTGARINYGYTF
D gene: TRBD1
V gene: TRBV18
clone size: few
J gene: TRBJ1-2

CDR3 DNA: TGTGCCACCAGTCAAGCTAGCGGGAACACCGGGGAGCTGTTTTTT
CDR3 protein: CATSQASGNTGELFF
D gene: TRBD2
V gene: TRBV24-1
clone size: once
J gene: TRBJ2-2

CDR3 DNA: TGTGCCAGCACCCCAGGGTACAGGGAGGGCTATGGCTACACCTTC
CDR3 protein: CASTPGYREGYGYTF
D gene: .
V gene: TRBV7-8
clone size: .
J gene: TRBJ1-2

CDR3 DNA: TGTGCCAGCAGTTCTGGGCAGGGTGACTATGGCTACACCTTC
CDR3 protein: CASSSGQGDYGYTF
D gene: .
V gene: TRBV28
clone size: .
J gene: TRBJ1-2

CDR3 DNA: TGTGCCAGCAGCCAAGATATTCGGGAAGGGGGTGAAGCTTTCTTT
CDR3 protein: CASSQDIREGGEAFF
D gene: .
V gene: TRBV3-1/TRBV3-2
clone size: .
J gene: TRBJ1-1

CDR3 DNA: TGCGCCAGCAGCTCCGGGGTGGGCGATTATGAAGCTTTCTTT
CDR3 protein: CASSSGVGDYEAFF
D gene: .
V gene: TRBV4-1
clone size: .
J gene: TRBJ1-1

CDR3 DNA: TGCGCCAGCAGCGTCGCCGAGAGCTCTGGAAACACCATATATTTT
CDR3 protein: CASSVAESSGNTIYF
D gene: .
V gene: TRBV4-1
clone size: .
J gene: TRBJ1-3

CDR3 DNA: TGTGCCAGCAGTTCCGCGGGAGAAGTACCGCAGTATTTT
CDR3 protein: CASSSAGEVPQYF
D gene: TRBD2
V gene: TRBV6-2/TRBV6-3
clone size: once
J gene: TRBJ2-3

CDR3 DNA: TGTGCCAGCAGTGACTGGACTAGCGGAGCCTACGAGCAGTACTTC
CDR3 protein: CASSDWTSGAYEQYF
D gene: TRBD2
V gene: TRBV28
clone size: .
J gene: TRBJ2-7

CDR3 DNA: TGCGCCAGCAGCCGGGACAGAAAGGAAGCTTTCTTT
CDR3 protein: CASSRDRKEAFF
D gene: TRBD1
V gene: TRBV5-1
clone size: .
J gene: TRBJ1-1

CDR3 DNA: TGTGCCAGCTCACCAGCCAGGGTAAATTGGGATACGCAGTATTTT
CDR3 protein: CASSPARVNWDTQYF
D gene: .
V gene: TRBV18
clone size: .
J gene: TRBJ2-3

CDR3 DNA: TGTGCCAGCAGCCTCGGACTAGCGGGAGTCTACAATGAGCAGTTCTTC
CDR3 protein: CASSLGLAGVYNEQFF
D gene: TRBD2
V gene: TRBV11-3
clone size: .
J gene: TRBJ2-1

CDR3 DNA: TGTGCCAGCAGTACGCCCGACAAGGTGAACACTGAAGCTTTCTTT
CDR3 protein: CASSTPDKVNTEAFF
D gene: .
V gene: TRBV6-6
clone size: .
J gene: TRBJ1-1

CDR3 DNA: TGTGCCAGCAGCTTAGCCCGGGACAGGGCGCTCGGCTACACCTTC
CDR3 protein: CASSLARDRALGYTF
D gene: TRBD1
V gene: TRBV7-9
clone size: .
J gene: TRBJ1-2

CDR3 DNA: TGTGCCAGCTCACCGGTGGGACAGAAGAACACTGAAGCTTTCTTT
CDR3 protein: CASSPVGQKNTEAFF
D gene: TRBD1
V gene: TRBV18
clone size: .
J gene: TRBJ1-1

CDR3 DNA: TGTGCCAGCAGTTCCGAGCGGGGCCGGAACACTGAAGCTTTCTTT
CDR3 protein: CASSSERGRNTEAFF
D gene: .
V gene: TRBV27
clone size: .
J gene: TRBJ1-1

CDR3 DNA: TGTGCCAGCTATGCCGGGACTAGCGGGAGAACAAATACGCAGTATTTT
CDR3 protein: CASYAGTSGRTNTQYF
D gene: TRBD2
V gene: TRBV7-9
clone size: .
J gene: TRBJ2-3

CDR3 DNA: TGCGCCAGCAGTAACCCGGGACTAGCGGGAGGGCGGTACAATGAGCAGTTCTTC
CDR3 protein: CASSNPGLAGGRYNEQFF
D gene: TRBD2
V gene: TRBV5-1
clone size: .
J gene: TRBJ2-1

CDR3 DNA: TGTGCCAGCAGCTTGGACAGAAACACCATATATTTT
CDR3 protein: CASSLDRNTIYF
D gene: .
V gene: TRBV7-9
clone size: once
J gene: TRBJ1-3

CDR3 DNA: TGTGCCAGCAGTTACTCGAATCCGGGGGTCGCCGGGGAGCTGTTTTTT
CDR3 protein: CASSYSNPGVAGELFF
D gene: .
V gene: TRBV6-2/TRBV6-3
clone size: .
J gene: TRBJ2-2

CDR3 DNA: TGTGCCAGTACCACAGGGGACTCTAGCACAGATACGCAGTATTTT
CDR3 protein: CASTTGDSSTDTQYF
D gene: .
V gene: TRBV19
clone size: .
J gene: TRBJ2-3

CDR3 DNA: TGCGCCAGCAGCTTGGGCAATAGCGGGAGTAAAGAGACCCAGTACTTC
CDR3 protein: CASSLGNSGSKETQYF
D gene: TRBD2
V gene: TRBV5-1
clone size: .
J gene: TRBJ2-5

CDR3 DNA: TGCAGCGTTGCCGGGACTAAGACTTACAATGAGCAGTTCTTC
CDR3 protein: CSVAGTKTYNEQFF
D gene: TRBD2
V gene: TRBV29-1
clone size: .
J gene: TRBJ2-1

CDR3 DNA: TGTGCCAGCAGCGTAGGGGACTCAATCTCCTACGAGCAGTACTTC
CDR3 protein: CASSVGDSISYEQYF
D gene: .
V gene: TRBV9
clone size: .
J gene: TRBJ2-7

CDR3 DNA: TGTGCCAGCAGCGTAGATGAGGGTCAGGAGACCCAGTACTTC
CDR3 protein: CASSVDEGQETQYF
D gene: .
V gene: TRBV9
clone size: once
J gene: TRBJ2-5

CDR3 DNA: TGTGCCAGCAGTTTTTTTCCCATGGCGGGACTCAGGAGAACAGATACGCAGTATTTT
CDR3 protein: CASSFFPMAGLRRTDTQYF
D gene: .
V gene: TRBV28
clone size: .
J gene: TRBJ2-3

CDR3 DNA: TGTGCCAGCAGCCCCTCAGGGGCAGATACGCAGTATTTT
CDR3 protein: CASSPSGADTQYF
D gene: .
V gene: TRBV12-3/TRBV12-4
clone size: .
J gene: TRBJ2-3

CDR3 DNA: TGCGCCAGCAGACACCCTAGCAGGGGAACCGGGGAGCTGTTTTTT
CDR3 protein: CASRHPSRGTGELFF
D gene: .
V gene: TRBV4-1
clone size: .
J gene: TRBJ2-2

CDR3 DNA: TGTGCCAGCAGTTTTTCGACAGGGGGCAGGGGTGGCTACACCTTC
CDR3 protein: CASSFSTGGRGGYTF
D gene: TRBD1
V gene: TRBV27
clone size: .
J gene: TRBJ1-2

CDR3 DNA: TGTGCCAGCAGTTACCCAAATTTTTGGGACAGAACCACCTACGAGCAGTACTTC
CDR3 protein: CASSYPNFWDRTTYEQYF
D gene: TRBD1
V gene: TRBV6-2/TRBV6-3
clone size: .
J gene: TRBJ2-7

CDR3 DNA: TGTGCTAGTGGTTTGACGAGGGAGACCCAGTACTTC
CDR3 protein: CASGLTRETQYF
D gene: .
V gene: TRBV12-5
clone size: .
J gene: TRBJ2-5

CDR3 DNA: TGTGCCAGCAGTGAACGGGGGGTGGGATATGGCTACACCTTC
CDR3 protein: CASSERGVGYGYTF
D gene: .
V gene: TRBV6-1
clone size: once
J gene: TRBJ1-2